In this sample, the clone carrying this T cell receptor (beta chain) turned up many times. Its cognate antigen is unknown. The data were obtained in a study of breast tumors, draining lymph nodes, adjacent tissues. Study observations and caveats: Luminal-like breast cancer showed significantly greater tumor-nontumor repertoire similarity than basal-like breast cancer did.

A single record per CDR3 protein comes from TCRdb applying MiXCR to the multiplex PCR reads. The sample contains around 43,000 distinct CDR3 sequences, 20% to 25% of which appear only once. This CDR3 has 13 residues. V dropped 7 bases and J dropped 1 base, with 10 bases sitting between them. Germline CDR1 is SGHRS and CDR2 is YFSETQ. The rearrangement uses TRBV5-1 and TRBJ2-3; D gene uncertain. The clonotype comes from a female donor with breast cancer. Some clones in this sample may be carry-over from other donors' samples. Sequencing was done on a sample of breast tumor tissue. CDR3 loop: CASGSSGTDTQYF. CDR3 coding DNA: TGCGCCAGCGGCTCCTCGGGCACAGATACGCAGTATTTT.